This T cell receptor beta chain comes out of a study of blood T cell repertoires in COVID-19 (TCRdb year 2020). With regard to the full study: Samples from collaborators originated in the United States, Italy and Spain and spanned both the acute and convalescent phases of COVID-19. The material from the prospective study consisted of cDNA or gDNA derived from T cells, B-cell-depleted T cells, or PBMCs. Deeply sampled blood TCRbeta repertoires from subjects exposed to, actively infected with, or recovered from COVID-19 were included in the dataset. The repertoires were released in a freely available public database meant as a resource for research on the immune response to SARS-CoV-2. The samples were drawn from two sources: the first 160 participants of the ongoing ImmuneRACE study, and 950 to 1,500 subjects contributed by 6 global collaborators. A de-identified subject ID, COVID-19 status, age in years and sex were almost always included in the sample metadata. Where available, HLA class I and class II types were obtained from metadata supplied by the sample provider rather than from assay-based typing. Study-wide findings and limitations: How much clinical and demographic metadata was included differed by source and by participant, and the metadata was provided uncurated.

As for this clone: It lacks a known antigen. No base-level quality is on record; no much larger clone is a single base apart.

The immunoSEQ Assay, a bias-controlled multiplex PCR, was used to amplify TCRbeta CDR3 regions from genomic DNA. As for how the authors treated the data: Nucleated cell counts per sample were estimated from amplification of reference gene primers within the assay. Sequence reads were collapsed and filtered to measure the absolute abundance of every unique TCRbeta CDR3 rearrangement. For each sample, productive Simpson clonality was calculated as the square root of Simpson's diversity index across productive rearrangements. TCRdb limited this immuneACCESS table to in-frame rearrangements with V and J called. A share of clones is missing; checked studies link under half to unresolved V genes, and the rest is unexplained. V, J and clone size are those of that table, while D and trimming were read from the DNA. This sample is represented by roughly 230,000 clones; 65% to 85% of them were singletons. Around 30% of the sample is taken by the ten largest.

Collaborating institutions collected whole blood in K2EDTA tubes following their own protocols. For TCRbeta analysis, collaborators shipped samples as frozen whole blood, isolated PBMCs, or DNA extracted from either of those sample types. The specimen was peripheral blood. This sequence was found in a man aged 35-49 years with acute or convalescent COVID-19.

The DNA sequence is TGTGCCAGCAGAGCGCCGACAGGGGAGAATGAAAAACTGTTTTTT. Its product reads: CASRAPTGENEKLFF. The chain is made from TRBV2 and TRBJ1-4; TRBD1 agrees with 8 junctional bases. From the cysteine through the phenylalanine, the CDR3 covers 15 amino acids. Of the read, only the CDR3 DNA is kept; its 45 bases are in frame from base 1. Germline trimming amounts to 6 bases on V and 5 bases on J, with 8 as the count of junction bases outside the gene matches. Sequences SNHLY (CDR1) and FYNNEI (CDR2) are obtained from the germline V gene. Extended through the reference TRBV2 and TRBJ1-4 proteins, this CDR3 yields the full variable domain: EPEVTQTPSHQVTQMGQEVILRCVPISNHLYFYWYRQILGQKVEFLVSFYNNEISEKSEIFDDQFSVERPDGSNFTLKIRSTKLEDSAMYFCASRAPTGENEKLFFGSGTQLSVL.